Listed below are T cell receptor beta chains from one sample, sequenced in a study of Ad26.COV2.S vaccination and SARS-CoV-2 variants. Sequenced by immunoSEQ multiplex PCR; TCRdb stores in-frame clones only, minus some. The sample contains 400,000 to 450,000 clones, about 93% of which appear only once. The sample in question was peripheral blood, obtained in a trial of Ad26.COV2.S vaccine versus placebo. The source is a person between 18 and 59 years old who received the Ad26.COV2.S COVID-19 vaccine or a placebo. CDR3s include the opening cysteine and the closing phenylalanine or tryptophan. A D gene is named only where the DNA matches it firmly. Where a row states a size, it is once, few, many or the class of an expanded clone; other rows omit it.

V	D	size	J	DNA	CDR3
TRBV7-2	-	-	TRBJ1-4	TGTGCCAGCAGCCACTTTACGCTACAGGGCTATAATGAAAAACTGTTTTTT	CASSHFTLQGYNEKLFF
TRBV5-1	-	-	TRBJ1-2	TGCGCCAGCGGCTTGGAGGGGACCCATGGCTACACCTTC	CASGLEGTHGYTF
TRBV7-8	TRBD1	-	TRBJ1-2	TGTGCCAGCAGCTCCCCGGACAGGGTAGCTAACTATGGCTACACCTTC	CASSSPDRVANYGYTF
TRBV28	-	-	TRBJ2-7	TGTGCCAGCAGTATCATCTGGCAGGGTTCCTACGAGCAGTACTTC	CASSIIWQGSYEQYF
TRBV5-6	-	-	TRBJ2-2	TGTGCCAGCAGGACTCGGGGTTCCACCGGGGAGCTGTTTTTT	CASRTRGSTGELFF
TRBV4-1	TRBD1	-	TRBJ2-7	TGCGCCAGCAGCCAAGGACAGGGGCTCCCCTACGAGCAGTACTTC	CASSQGQGLPYEQYF
TRBV5-5	-	once	TRBJ2-7	TGTGCCAGCAGCTTGGGCCCGGCGAGCGGAGCCGGATCCTACGAGCAGTACTTC	CASSLGPASGAGSYEQYF
TRBV19	TRBD1	-	TRBJ1-1	TGTGCCAGTAGTTATGGACAGGGGGCGAGAATTGAAGCTTTCTTT	CASSYGQGARIEAFF
TRBV6-5	-	-	TRBJ1-1	TGTGCCAGCACTCCACGTAGGACTGAGAACACTGAAGCTTTCTTT	CASTPRRTENTEAFF
TRBV5-6	TRBD1	once	TRBJ1-4	TGTGCCAGCAGCTTGCTGCAGGGGGCAAACATTGGTAATGAAAAACTGTTTTTT	CASSLLQGANIGNEKLFF
TRBV4-1	-	-	TRBJ2-7	TGCGCCAGCAGCCAAATAGGGGGACCTTACGAGCAGTACTTC	CASSQIGGPYEQYF
TRBV11-3	TRBD1	few	TRBJ1-6	TGTGCCAGCAGCTCGGGACAGCCAAATTCACCCCTCCACTTT	CASSSGQPNSPLHF
TRBV10-1	TRBD2	-	TRBJ2-1	TGCGCCAGCAGACGGGGACTAGCGGGAGATGAGCAGTTCTTC	CASRRGLAGDEQFF
TRBV6-5	-	-	TRBJ1-1	TGTGCCAGCAGTTTGAGAGGGACTGAAGCTTTCTTT	CASSLRGTEAFF
TRBV30	-	-	TRBJ2-7	TGTGCCTGGAGTGTCTACTTTTCCTACGAGCAGTACTTC	CAWSVYFSYEQYF
TRBV28	TRBD1	few	TRBJ1-2	TGTGCCAGCAGTTCCGGACAGGGGACGTATGGCTACACCTTC	CASSSGQGTYGYTF
TRBV6-2/TRBV6-3	TRBD1	few	TRBJ2-7	TGTGCCAGCAGTCGGACAGGGAACTCCTACGAGCAGTACTTC	CASSRTGNSYEQYF
TRBV6-2/TRBV6-3	-	once	TRBJ1-6	TGTGCCAGCAGTTACTCAACGAGCTCCTATAATTCACCCCTCCACTTT	CASSYSTSSYNSPLHF
TRBV7-9	-	-	TRBJ1-3	TGTGCCAGCAGCTTTTCACCCCCGGGACTTAAGTACACCATATATTTT	CASSFSPPGLKYTIYF
TRBV7-9	-	-	TRBJ2-4	TGTGCCAGCAGCTCGGTAAATGTAGCCAAAAACATTCAGTACTTC	CASSSVNVAKNIQYF
TRBV7-3	TRBD2	-	TRBJ2-1	TGTGCCAGCAGCCACGCCTTAGCGGGAGCGCTCAATGAGCAGTTCTTC	CASSHALAGALNEQFF
TRBV19	TRBD1	once	TRBJ1-6	TGTGCCAGTAGTCTATCGTTGACAGGGCGTAATTCACCCCTCCACTTT	CASSLSLTGRNSPLHF
TRBV7-2	TRBD2	once	TRBJ2-2	TGTGCCAGCAGCGTCCGGTCTAGCGGGGGCGGGGAGCTGTTTTTT	CASSVRSSGGGELFF
TRBV25-1	TRBD2	few	TRBJ2-7	TGTGCCAGCAGTGGAGGTGATAGCGGGAGCTCCTACGAGCAGTACTTC	CASSGGDSGSSYEQYF
TRBV3-1/TRBV3-2	-	-	TRBJ2-7	TGTGCCAGCAGCCAGGGGACGCTGGCTAGGAACGAGCAGTACTTC	CASSQGTLARNEQYF
TRBV6-5	TRBD2	-	TRBJ2-5	TGTGCCAGCAGTTACGAGGGAGGGAGGTTTGGTGAGACCCAGTACTTC	CASSYEGGRFGETQYF
TRBV21-1	-	once	TRBJ2-1	TGTGCCAGCATCACCCGGGACAGGGGGGTACAGTTCTTC	CASITRDRGVQFF
TRBV3-1/TRBV3-2	-	-	TRBJ2-1	TGTGCCAGCAGCCAAGGTGGGGGGTTGCCCCACAATGAGCAGTTCTTC	CASSQGGGLPHNEQFF
TRBV5-4	TRBD2	-	TRBJ2-1	TGTGCCAGCAGTTCCCGCGGGAGGGCCTACAATGAGCAGTTCTTC	CASSSRGRAYNEQFF
TRBV28	TRBD1	-	TRBJ1-1	TGTGCCAGCAGCGAACAGGGGGCGAACACTGAAGCTTTCTTT	CASSEQGANTEAFF
TRBV7-9	-	few	TRBJ1-1	TGTGCCAGCAGCAACGCGGGGACTGAAGCTTTCTTT	CASSNAGTEAFF